The 5 T cell receptor beta chains below come from one sample, sequenced in a study of CD8 T cells in Susac syndrome. It was with random hexamers that roughly 0.5 to 1 ug RNA was reverse transcribed. In TCRdb, the immunoSEQ multiplex PCR reads were re-called with MiXCR into one record per CDR3 protein. In the table there are 110,000 to 150,000 distinct CDR3 sequences, 90% to 96% of which are singletons. Sequencing was carried out using CD4+ T cells from PBMCs. These receptors were taken from a human donor with Susac syndrome.

The table lists this clonotype with a few counts. The rearrangement uses TRBV5-4 and TRBJ1-2; the D is unclear. The V end was cut by 0 bases, the J end by 3 bases, with 0 bases between. CDR1 is SGHNT, CDR2 YYREEE, per germline (reference sequence). The CDR3 runs to 11 residues. The CDR3 spells CASSLDYGYTF. The DNA of the CDR3 is TGTGCCAGCAGCTTGGACTATGGCTACACCTTC.

This chain uses TRBV6-5 with TRBJ2-7; a weak D match, TRBD2 (7 bases). Trimming stripped 2 bases from V and 0 bases from J, with 17 bases between. Germline values: CDR1 MNHEY, CDR2 SVGAGI. CDR3 length: 17 residues. CDR3 coding DNA: TGTGCCAGCAGTTACGGGGGGGGCAGTTACGACTCCTACGAGCAGTACTTC. It translates to CASSYGGGSYDSYEQYF.

J is TRBJ1-1 and V is TRBV6-1; D is uncertain. Looked up from germline, CDR1 is MNHNS and CDR2 is SASEGT. Trimming took 10 bases from V and 5 from J, leaving 14 bases between them. The CDR3 covers 12 residues. Here the CDR3 DNA reads TGTGCCACCGACCGTGAGTGGACTGAAGCTTTCTTT. It is translated as CATDREWTEAFF.

This sequence joins TRBV11-1 and TRBJ2-1; D unresolved. V lost 4 bases and J lost 7, with 11 bases in between. The CDR3 loop spans 13 amino acids. Germline loops: CDR1 SGHAT, CDR2 FQDESV (reference sequence). The DNA for the CDR3 is TGTGCCAGCAGCTCACCGGGCCTGAATGAGCAGTTCTTC. Translated, it gives CASSSPGLNEQFF.

J is TRBJ2-5 and V is TRBV13; 8 positions agree with TRBD1. Germline loops: CDR1 PRHDT, CDR2 FYEKMQ (reference sequence). J lost 5 bases, V lost 3 bases, and 2 bases had no gene match. This CDR3 is built from 13 residues. The CDR3, as DNA: TGTGCCAGCAGCTTCCGGGACAGGGAGACCCAGTACTTC. As protein: CASSFRDRETQYF.